This paragraph covers one T cell receptor beta chain sequence. At one end the junction does not follow the germline gene, possibly because of a read error. TCRdb analysed the 5' RACE reads with MiXCR anew, one entry per CDR3 protein. The sample holds roughly 69,000 distinct CDR3 sequences; 22% are singletons and the top ten take 2.5% to 3.5%. The TCR comes from a female donor with breast cancer. Material for sequencing was memory CD4+ T cells sorted from a lymph node. Subset indicated: memory CD4+ T cells, CD4+CD45RO+CD25-.

The CDR3 sequence: CASSSREGNTEACF. The CDR3, as DNA: TGTGCCAGCAGCTCCAGGGAGGGCAACACTGAAGCTTGCTTT. The chain joins TRBV7-8 to TRBJ1-1; D may be TRBD1 (5 bases). The CDR3 loop spans 14 amino acids. Germline V gene data show CDR1 as SGHVS and CDR2 as FQNEAQ.